The present T cell receptor (beta chain) was sequenced within a study of graft-versus-host responses after intestinal transplantation. The CDR3 sequence is 16 residues long. V was cut by 9 bases and J by 4 bases, with 26 bases left in between. The germline V gene encodes CDR1 SGHRS and CDR2 YFSETQ. Study-level results: Early declines in HvG clones that occurred post-transplant were associated with peak circulating GvH clone levels.

Sequencing was performed with immunoSEQ multiplex PCR; in TCRdb, only in-frame clones are kept and a portion is missing. The sample includes about 54,000 clones, about 90% of them seen just once. About this clone: Its cognate antigen is unknown.

The sample in question was PBMCs, obtained approximately 97 weeks after intestinal transplant. The TCR sequence derives from a human patient who received an intestinal transplant, so some T cells may come from the graft donor. J is TRBJ2-7 and V is TRBV5-1; tentative D call: TRBD1 (6 bases). The CDR3: CATIHRDPPVSYEQYF. The DNA for the CDR3 is TGCGCCACCATCCACAGGGACCCTCCGGTGTCTTACGAGCAGTACTTC.